The 30 T cell receptor beta chains in this list originate from one sample, sequenced in a study of T cell clones after liver transplantation. The data were produced by immunoSEQ multiplex PCR, yet TCRdb's version contains in-frame clones alone and is incomplete. Of fewer than 50,000 clones in the sample, around 83% are singletons; the top ten hold 2.5%. The sequencing here drew on CD4+ T cells from blood, taken 24 months after liver transplant. The receptors were sampled from a human patient who received a liver transplant. Some T cells may trace back to the graft donor.

The rearrangement joins TRBV7-2 to TRBJ1-5; D not certain. CDR1 and CDR2 from the germline V gene are SGHTA and FQGNSA. V gave up 3 bases and J gave up 8 bases, with 5 bases separating them. This CDR3 has 11 residues. DNA for the CDR3: TGTGCCAGCAGCTTGGGAGAGCCCCAGCATTTT. This codes for CASSLGEPQHF.

This clone came up once. The chain employs TRBV18 and TRBJ2-1, with D perhaps matching TRBD1 or TRBD2 (5 bases each). Germline CDR1 and CDR2: KGHSH and LQKENI. The CDR3 extends over 16 amino acids. V was cut by 4 bases and J by 4 bases, with 17 bases left in between. The CDR3 nucleotides read TGTGCCAGCTCACTGACCGGGACGGGGATATACAATGAGCAGTTCTTC. It specifies CASSLTGTGIYNEQFF.

This clone was seen just once. The chain uses TRBV15 and TRBJ2-2, with 7 positions matching TRBD1. The CDR3 is 15 residues long. Germline V gene data show CDR1 as LNHNV and CDR2 as YYDKDF (reference sequence). With V trimmed by 0 bases and J by 4 bases, 2 bases remained unmatched. CDR3 sequence reads: CATSRDRTGTGELFF. The CDR3 coding sequence is TGTGCCACCAGCAGAGATCGGACAGGCACCGGGGAGCTGTTTTTT.

This clone showed up just once. The V call is TRBV18, the J call TRBJ1-1, with unresolved D. This CDR3 contains 20 residues. Between the trimmed V and J ends, which lost 3 bases and 2 bases, there was a span of 28 bases. Germline V CDR1 and CDR2: KGHSH, LQKENI. CDR3 amino acids: CASSPRAVSLGGRANTEAFF. The CDR3 bases are TGTGCCAGCTCACCTCGCGCGGTTAGTTTAGGTGGAAGGGCTAACACTGAAGCTTTCTTT.

The J gene is TRBJ1-1, the V gene TRBV7-9; no clear D gene. The germline gives CDR1 SEHNR, CDR2 FQNEAQ (reference sequence). V was shortened by 5 bases and J by 3 bases, with 10 bases between the two germline ends. The length of the CDR3 is 13 residues. In nucleotides, the CDR3 is TGTGCCAGCAGCGAAAGGCGGGACACTGAAGCTTTCTTT. Protein product: CASSERRDTEAFF.

The DNA for the CDR3 is TGTGCCAGCACCATAACGACGGGCATTAATGAAAAACTGTTTTTT. Amino acids: CASTITTGINEKLFF. This chain joins TRBV7-2 and TRBJ1-4; the D is unclear. Germline loops: CDR1 SGHTA, CDR2 FQGNSA. The CDR3 sequence is 15 residues long. V gave up 7 bases and J gave up 4 bases, with 16 bases separating them.

The chain is built from TRBV7-9 and TRBJ2-7; TRBD2 agrees at 9 bases. The V segment lost 5 bases and the J segment 1 base; nucleotides outside the gene matches: 15. There are 18 residues in the CDR3. Looked up from germline, CDR1 is SEHNR and CDR2 is FQNEAQ (reference sequence). The chain's CDR3 is CASSRDRVGAGGSYEQYF. CDR3 sequence (DNA): TGTGCCAGCAGCCGAGACAGGGTTGGAGCGGGGGGTTCCTACGAGCAGTACTTC.

V and J are TRBV11-3 and TRBJ1-2; tentative D call: TRBD1 (5 bases). V dropped 0 bases and J dropped 6 bases, with 11 bases sitting between them. The CDR3 has 14 residues. Germline V gene sequence: CDR1 SGHNT, CDR2 YENEEA. The CDR3 DNA follows: TGTGCCAGCAGCTTAGATTCAAGGGGTAATGGCTACACCTTC. It specifies CASSLDSRGNGYTF. Full variable domain (outside the CDR3, taken from reference TRBV11-3 and TRBJ1-2): EAGVVQSPRYKIIEKKQPVAFWCNPISGHNTLYWYLQNLGQGPELLIRYENEEAVDDSQLPKDRFSAERLKGVDSTLKIQPAELGDSAVYLCASSLDSRGNGYTFGSGTRLTVV.

The V and J genes are TRBV7-9 and TRBJ2-3; 7 nucleotides agree with TRBD1. The CDR3 loop spans 14 amino acids. With V trimmed by 5 bases and J by 0 bases, 2 bases remained unmatched. CDR1 and CDR2 (germline): SEHNR, FQNEAQ (reference sequence). The CDR3 sequence is CASSQGQSTDTQYF. The CDR3 DNA is TGTGCCAGCAGCCAGGGACAGAGCACAGATACGCAGTATTTT.

The chain joins TRBV7-2 to TRBJ1-2; TRBD1 agrees at 7 bases. The CDR3 extends over 14 amino acids. The V gene's germline CDR1 is SGHTA and CDR2 FQGNSA. The trim removed 5 bases at V and 6 bases at J, leaving 9 bases unmatched. CDR3 residues: CASSAATGKNGYTF. The CDR3 nucleotides are TGTGCCAGCAGCGCGGCGACAGGGAAGAATGGCTACACCTTC.

This clone was seen a few times. This chain's CDR3 is CASSLVSGLPAYEQYF. Written as DNA, the CDR3 is TGTGCCAGCAGCTTGGTGTCAGGGCTCCCCGCCTACGAGCAGTACTTC. The chain employs TRBV5-5 and TRBJ2-7, with TRBD1 as a possible D gene (5 bases). The CDR3 runs to 16 residues. CDR1 SGHKS and CDR2 YYEKEE come from the germline V gene (reference sequence). Trimming took off 0 bases at V and 2 bases at J, with 15 bases between the two ends.

This chain connects TRBV7-3 to TRBJ2-5; D possibly corresponds to TRBD2 (5 bases). Germline V lookup: CDR1 SGHTA, CDR2 FQGTGA. This CDR3 contains 13 residues. Trimming shortened V by 5 bases and J by 2 bases, and 9 bases separated the two germline ends. CDR3 protein: CASSNQRQETQYF. The CDR3 nucleotides read TGTGCCAGCAGCAACCAGCGGCAAGAGACCCAGTACTTC.

Concerning this clone itself: This sample also contains other DNA sequences that code for the same CDR3. The CDR3 region has the DNA TGCGCCAGCAGCTTGGATAGGGGAGTTATAGGTGAGCAGTTCTTC. Protein sequence: CASSLDRGVIGEQFF. The chain employs TRBV5-1 and TRBJ2-1; the D gene could be TRBD1 or TRBD2 (5 bases each). This CDR3 comprises 15 residues. V was shortened by 0 bases and J by 9 bases, with 16 bases between the two germline ends. The germline V gene encodes CDR1 SGHRS and CDR2 YFSETQ. The complete variable domain, with remaining parts taken from reference TRBV5-1 and TRBJ2-1, reads KAGVTQTPRYLIKTRGQQVTLSCSPISGHRSVSWYQQTPGQGLQFLFEYFSETQRNKGNFPGRFSGRQFSNSRSEMNVSTLELGDSALYLCASSLDRGVIGEQFFGPGTRLTVL.

This chain links TRBV2 with TRBJ1-5; 7 nucleotides match TRBD1. Germline-derived CDR1 and CDR2 are SNHLY and FYNNEI. This CDR3 has 17 residues. V lost 8 bases to trimming and J lost 1 base; unmatched junction nucleotides: 14. CDR3 residues: CASAKEGAWGSNQPQHF. In DNA, the CDR3 is TGTGCCAGCGCCAAGGAGGGGGCATGGGGAAGCAATCAGCCCCAGCATTTT.

The V gene is TRBV20-1, the J gene TRBJ1-4; no clear D. Trimming cost V 8 bases and J 3 bases, with 7 bases left between them. Germline CDR1 reads DFQATT; CDR2 reads SNEGSKA (reference sequence). The CDR3 covers 11 residues. The CDR3 region is CSCESNEKLFF. The CDR3 coding sequence is TGCAGTTGTGAGTCTAATGAAAAACTGTTTTTT.

This chain links TRBV11-1 with TRBJ2-1; D possibly corresponds to TRBD1 (6 bases). Germline CDR1 reads SGHAT; CDR2 reads FQDESV (reference sequence). The CDR3 extends over 15 amino acids. V was cut by 0 bases and J by 4 bases, with 10 bases left in between. CDR3 nucleotide sequence: TGTGCCAGCAGCTTAGCGCAGACAGGATACAATGAGCAGTTCTTC. It translates to CASSLAQTGYNEQFF.

V and J are TRBV19 and TRBJ2-4; D may be TRBD1 or TRBD2 (5 bases each). Per the germline V gene, CDR1 is LNHDA and CDR2 is SQIVND (reference sequence). The CDR3 extends over 13 amino acids. The V gene lost 3 bases and the J gene lost 8 bases, with 11 bases spanning the gap. CDR3 bases: TGTGCCAGTAGTATCCCAGGGACGGACATTCAGTACTTC. It yields the protein CASSIPGTDIQYF.

The rearrangement links TRBV11-1 to TRBJ2-3; 8 bases align to TRBD2. This CDR3 has 16 residues. J lost 2 bases, V lost 1 base, and 5 bases had no gene match. Germline CDR1 reads SGHAT; CDR2 reads FQDESV (reference sequence). The CDR3 region has the DNA TGTGCCAGCAGCTTAGAGGGTAGCGGGGCCACAGATACGCAGTATTTT. This translates into CASSLEGSGATDTQYF. Full variable domain (missing parts from reference TRBV11-1 and TRBJ2-3): EAEVAQSPRYKITEKSQAVAFWCDPISGHATLYWYRQILGQGPELLVQFQDESVVDDSQLPKDRFSAERLKGVDSTLKIQPAELGDSAMYLCASSLEGSGATDTQYFGPGTRLTVL.

This clone was detected only once. The chain joins TRBV4-2 to TRBJ1-2, with TRBD1 as a possible D gene (5 bases). With 0 bases removed from V and 5 bases from J, the gap between germline ends came to 13 bases. There are 15 residues in the CDR3. Germline V CDR1 and CDR2: LGHNA, YNFKEQ. CDR3 bases: TGTGCCAGCAGCCAAGATTTCGGGACGGAATATGGCTACACCTTC. This translates into CASSQDFGTEYGYTF.

V gene TRBV9 combines with J gene TRBJ1-6; 9 nucleotides line up with TRBD1. The V segment lost 0 bases and the J segment 7 bases; nucleotides outside the gene matches: 5. The CDR3 runs to 16 residues. Germline V gives CDR1 SGDLS, CDR2 YYNGEE. CDR3 sequence: CASSVAPGQGNSPLHF. The CDR3 bases are TGTGCCAGCAGCGTAGCTCCGGGACAGGGAAATTCACCCCTCCACTTT.

The gene calls are TRBV7-7 and TRBJ2-1; perhaps D is TRBD1 or TRBD2 (6 bases each). V gave up 5 bases and J gave up 6 bases, with 14 bases separating them. Germline-derived CDR1 and CDR2 are SSHAT and FNYEAQ (reference sequence). CDR3 length equals 14 residues. The CDR3 reads CASSTGTGANEQFF. The CDR3 bases are TGTGCCAGCAGCACGGGTACGGGGGCCAATGAGCAGTTCTTC. Variable domain in full (rest from reference TRBV7-7 and TRBJ2-1): GAGVSQSPRYKVTKRGQDVTLRCDPISSHATLYWYQQALGQGPEFLTYFNYEAQPDKSGLPSDRFSAERPEGSISTLTIQRTEQRDSAMYRCASSTGTGANEQFFGPGTRLTVL.

The rearrangement joins TRBV7-2 to TRBJ2-5; 8 positions agree with TRBD1. Germline CDR1 SGHTA, CDR2 FQGNSA. This CDR3 spans 15 amino acids. With 5 bases clipped from V and 3 bases from J, the junction kept 8 bases outside the gene matches. CDR3 DNA: TGTGCCAGCAGCCAACCGGGACAGGCCGAAGAGACCCAGTACTTC. Encoded protein: CASSQPGQAEETQYF.

The CDR3 DNA sequence: TGTGCCAGCAGCCCCGGGACAGGGGGTTACCAAGAGACCCAGTACTTC. Its protein product is CASSPGTGGYQETQYF. The chain has TRBV11-3 and TRBJ2-5; 11 bases are shared with TRBD1. This CDR3 spans 16 amino acids. CDR1 and CDR2 from the germline V gene are SGHNT and YENEEA. V was clipped by 5 bases and J by 0 bases; unmatched bases: 5.

This clone was observed a handful of times. This chain uses TRBV10-3 with TRBJ1-2, with D perhaps TRBD1 (5 bases). V was trimmed by 4 bases and J by 0 bases, leaving 6 bases between them. The CDR3 is 13 amino acids. Germline lookup yields CDR1 ENHRY and CDR2 SYGVKD. The CDR3 loop is CAISGQPNYGYTF. The CDR3 DNA reads TGTGCCATCAGTGGACAGCCTAACTATGGCTACACCTTC.

V is TRBV6-5 and J is TRBJ2-1; a weak D match, TRBD1 (6 bases). From germline, CDR1 is MNHEY and CDR2 SVGAGI. The length of the CDR3 is 15 residues. V was shortened by 6 bases and J by 0 bases, with 12 bases between the two germline ends. The CDR3 spells CASSPDRSSYNEQFF. CDR3 DNA: TGTGCCAGCAGCCCGGACAGAAGCTCCTACAATGAGCAGTTCTTC.

V usage is TRBV5-5 and J usage is TRBJ1-2; D gene unclear. V lost 2 bases to trimming and J lost 2 bases, with 13 bases between them. This CDR3 has 15 amino acids. The V gene's germline CDR1 is SGHKS and CDR2 YYEKEE (reference sequence). The CDR3 region has the DNA TGTGCCAGCAGCTTCTCTGGGGAGCCAAACTATGGCTACACCTTC. It is translated as CASSFSGEPNYGYTF.

The J gene is TRBJ2-7, the V gene TRBV6-6, with D perhaps TRBD1 or TRBD2 (6 bases each). CDR1 is MNHNY and CDR2 is SVGAGI in the germline V gene (reference sequence). This CDR3 is built from 13 residues. V shed 7 bases and J shed 4 bases, with 14 bases lying between them. Here the CDR3 DNA reads TGTGCCAGCAAGAGTCGGGGGCCTTACGAGCAGTACTTC. It specifies CASKSRGPYEQYF.

In its sample, this clone was seen once. This chain connects TRBV18 to TRBJ2-2; 11 nucleotides agree with TRBD1. V shed 6 bases and J 5 bases; nucleotides not matched to a gene: 5. Per germline, CDR1 KGHSH and CDR2 LQKENI. This CDR3 has 15 residues. The CDR3 DNA follows: TGTGCCAGCTCGCCGGACAGGGGGCGTACCGGGGAGCTGTTTTTT. Its translation: CASSPDRGRTGELFF.

This clone was found a few times. The chain joins TRBV4-2 to TRBJ2-7; tentatively, D is TRBD1 (6 bases). V gave up 3 bases and J gave up 5 bases, with 14 bases separating them. From germline, CDR1 is LGHNA and CDR2 YNFKEQ. This CDR3 has 14 residues. The CDR3 DNA sequence: TGTGCCAGCAGCCACACAGGGCCATCTAACGAGCAGTACTTC. Encoded protein: CASSHTGPSNEQYF.

The genes are TRBV23-1 and TRBJ1-1, with D tentatively TRBD1 (6 bases). Being an ORF, TRBV23-1 has a function that is uncertain. With 3 bases removed from V and 4 bases from J, the gap between germline ends came to 15 bases. CDR3 length: 15 residues. CDR3 sequence (DNA): TGCGCCAGCAGTCACCCCGAGGGGGGGTGCACTGAAGCTTTCTTT. This encodes CASSHPEGGCTEAFF.